One sample yielded the 22 T cell receptor beta chains listed below, sequenced in a study of beta chain features in type 1 diabetes. Expressed TCRB transcripts got sequenced, as all isolated RNA was reverse transcribed. Clones were read by immunoSEQ multiplex PCR, and TCRdb kept only the in-frame ones, dropping some. The sample carries 300,000 to 450,000 clones, about 20% recorded once. The sequenced material came from naive CD4+ T cells from blood. The receptors derive from a woman younger than 35 in good health.

This clone has a handful of counts. V is TRBV5-1 and J is TRBJ2-7, with 8 bases matching TRBD1. This CDR3 contains 16 residues. Germline assignment: CDR1 SGHRS and CDR2 YFSETQ. V shed 3 bases, J shed 2 bases, and the junction held 10 bases outside the gene matches. This CDR3 is CASSSSRGQAPYEQYF. In DNA, the CDR3 is TGCGCCAGCAGCTCCTCGAGGGGACAGGCCCCCTACGAGCAGTACTTC.

The V and J genes are TRBV5-6 and TRBJ2-3; D ambiguous. This CDR3 is 12 amino acids long. The V and J ends lost 4 bases and 3 bases respectively, with 6 bases between them. CDR1 and CDR2 (germline): SGHDT, YYEEEE. The CDR3 loop is CASSAGTDTQYF. CDR3 sequence (DNA): TGTGCCAGCAGCGCCGGGACAGATACGCAGTATTTT. Looking up the rest from reference TRBV5-6 and TRBJ2-3 gives the full variable domain: DAGVTQSPTHLIKTRGQQVTLRCSPKSGHDTVSWYQQALGQGPQFIFQYYEEEERQRGNFPDRFSGHQFPNYSSELNVNALLLGDSALYLCASSAGTDTQYFGPGTRLTVL.

The CDR3: CAWSVPGGRRDTQYF. DNA for the CDR3: TGTGCCTGGAGTGTACCGGGAGGGAGGCGGGATACGCAGTATTTT. This chain links TRBV30 with TRBJ2-3, with TRBD2 matching over 8 bases. The V segment lost 0 bases and the J segment 6 bases; nucleotides outside the gene matches: 8. This CDR3 is built from 15 residues. Germline V gene data show CDR1 as GTSNPN and CDR2 as SVGIG (reference sequence). The whole variable domain, filled in from reference TRBV30 and TRBJ2-3, reads SQTIHQWPATLVQPVGSPLSLECTVEGTSNPNLYWYRQAAGRGLQLLFYSVGIGQISSEVPQNLSASRPQDRQFILSSKKLLLSDSGFYLCAWSVPGGRRDTQYFGPGTRLTVL.

The V gene is TRBV5-4, the J gene TRBJ1-1, with TRBD1 as a possible D gene (6 bases). Trimming cost V 3 bases and J 2 bases, with 14 bases left between them. The CDR3 is 15 amino acids. Germline CDR1 and CDR2: SGHNT and YYREEE (reference sequence). The CDR3 DNA follows: TGTGCCAGCAGCTACCCCGGACAGCCAAACACTGAAGCTTTCTTT. Translating gives CASSYPGQPNTEAFF.

Remarks on this clone: Other DNA sequences from this sample encode an identical CDR3 as well. The rearrangement links TRBV5-1 to TRBJ1-1; D not certain. Germline lookup yields CDR1 SGHRS and CDR2 YFSETQ. The CDR3 sequence is 14 residues long. Deletions cut 0 bases from V and 1 base from J, with 7 bases between. DNA of the CDR3: TGCGCCAGCAGCTTGGATCGGGGGAACACTGAAGCTTTCTTT. Translation: CASSLDRGNTEAFF.

This clone was seen ten or more times. The V gene is TRBV23-1, the J gene TRBJ2-7, with TRBD1 matching 9 bases. TRBV23-1 is filed as an ORF, its function uncertain. The CDR3 loop spans 17 amino acids. The V segment lost 0 bases and the J segment 7 bases; nucleotides outside the gene matches: 13. The CDR3 here is CASSQSRWDRVRDEQYF. The CDR3 DNA follows: TGCGCCAGCAGTCAATCCAGGTGGGACAGGGTGAGAGATGAGCAGTACTTC.

This clone turned up a few times. The chain uses TRBV7-2 and TRBJ2-7; D perhaps matches TRBD1 (6 bases). From germline, CDR1 is SGHTA and CDR2 FQGNSA. Trimming shortened V by 0 bases and J by 3 bases, and 9 bases separated the two germline ends. The CDR3 consists of 14 residues. This CDR3 is CASSLAVDSYEQYF. For the CDR3, the DNA is TGTGCCAGCAGCTTAGCTGTGGACAGCTACGAGCAGTACTTC.

This chain uses TRBV2 with TRBJ2-3, with 7 nucleotides matching TRBD1. The V gene end was trimmed by 7 bases and the J gene end by 4 bases; junction bases not matched to a gene: 11. Per the germline V gene, CDR1 is SNHLY and CDR2 is FYNNEI. This CDR3 spans 15 amino acids. CDR3 coding DNA: TGTGCCAGCACCGAAGAATGGCAGGGGGCAGATACGCAGTATTTT. The encoded protein is CASTEEWQGADTQYF.

The chain is built from TRBV11-2 and TRBJ1-2, with 9 bases identical to TRBD1. This CDR3 region has 15 residues. The V gene end was trimmed by 6 bases and the J gene end by 9 bases; junction bases not matched to a gene: 14. Germline CDR1 SGHAT, CDR2 FQNNGV. CDR3 sequence (DNA): TGTGCCAGCAGACACTTACAACAGGGGGCATCGAGCTACACCTTC. Translating it yields CASRHLQQGASSYTF.

V and J are TRBV20-1 and TRBJ2-5; TRBD1 agrees at 7 bases. Germline V gene lookup returns CDR1 DFQATT and CDR2 SNEGSKA (reference sequence). Trimming cost V 7 bases and J 1 base; bases outside gene matches: 0. The CDR3 is 11 amino acids. CDR3 nucleotide sequence: TGCAGTGGGGACAGCCAAGAGACCCAGTACTTC. Amino acid sequence: CSGDSQETQYF.

In regard to this clone: At the DNA level, this CDR3 is encoded by other sequences in the same sample as well. The chain combines TRBV30 with TRBJ2-1; D ambiguous. The CDR3 spans 11 residues. Germline V gene sequence: CDR1 GTSNPN, CDR2 SVGIG (reference sequence). The V end was cut by 0 bases, the J end by 7 bases, with 4 bases between. CDR3 loop: CAWSVRNEQFF. The CDR3 DNA sequence: TGTGCCTGGAGTGTCAGGAATGAGCAGTTCTTC.

This clone was seen only a few times. The gene calls are TRBV2 and TRBJ1-6, with 11 bases aligning to TRBD1. The CDR3 runs 14 residues. The germline V gene encodes CDR1 SNHLY and CDR2 FYNNEI. V shed 6 bases, J shed 10 bases, and the junction held 5 bases outside the gene matches. In nucleotides, the CDR3 is TGTGCCAGCAGGGACAGGGGGCGGTACTCACCCCTCCACTTT. It translates to CASRDRGRYSPLHF. The entire variable domain, with the rest obtained from reference TRBV2 and TRBJ1-6, is as follows: EPEVTQTPSHQVTQMGQEVILRCVPISNHLYFYWYRQILGQKVEFLVSFYNNEISEKSEIFDDQFSVERPDGSNFTLKIRSTKLEDSAMYFCASRDRGRYSPLHFGNGTRLTVT.

The V gene is TRBV18, the J gene TRBJ2-1; D not certain. The CDR3 has 13 amino acids. V lost 3 bases, J lost 8 bases, and 11 bases lay in between. Looked up from germline, CDR1 is KGHSH and CDR2 is LQKENI. CDR3 sequence reads: CASSPISRDEQFF. The CDR3 region has the DNA TGTGCCAGCTCACCGATTTCCCGGGATGAGCAGTTCTTC.

A few counts support this clone. The CDR3 DNA is TGCGCCAGCAGCTTGGAGGCGGCCGCGAGCGGGGAGCAGTACTTC. Translated, it gives CASSLEAAASGEQYF. The V call is TRBV5-1, the J call TRBJ2-7, with TRBD2 as a possible D gene (6 bases). The CDR3 extends over 15 amino acids. With 0 bases removed from V and 7 bases from J, the gap between germline ends came to 17 bases. The V gene's germline CDR1 is SGHRS and CDR2 YFSETQ.

This clone came up a few times. In DNA form, the CDR3 reads TGCGCCAGCAGCCTGACAGGGGGCAATCAGCCCCAGCATTTT. Translation: CASSLTGGNQPQHF. V and J are TRBV4-1 and TRBJ1-5; 8 positions agree with TRBD1. The CDR3 has 14 amino acids. From germline, CDR1 is MGHRA and CDR2 YSYEKL. V was pared by 4 bases and J by 2 bases, with 1 base of the junction left unmatched.

The CDR3 protein is CASSPTSGTGLYEQYF. CDR3 in DNA: TGTGCCAGCAGCCCCACTAGCGGGACAGGGTTATACGAGCAGTACTTC. The V gene is TRBV7-2, the J gene TRBJ2-7; the D gene is possibly TRBD2 (10 bases). CDR1 SGHTA and CDR2 FQGNSA come from the germline V gene. CDR3 length: 16 amino acids. V lost 5 bases and J 4 bases, leaving 21 bases between the germline ends. Complete variable domain (other parts from reference TRBV7-2 and TRBJ2-7): GAGVSQSPSNKVTEKGKDVELRCDPISGHTALYWYRQSLGQGLEFLIYFQGNSAPDKSGLPSDRFSAERTGGSVSTLTIQRTQQEDSAVYLCASSPTSGTGLYEQYFGPGTRLTVT.

A few counts support this clone. The rearrangement links TRBV4-1 to TRBJ2-1; D gene uncertain. V lost 0 bases to trimming and J lost 9 bases, with 6 bases between them. This CDR3 has 12 residues. Germline loops: CDR1 MGHRA, CDR2 YSYEKL. As DNA, the CDR3 is TGCGCCAGCAGCCAAGAGTGGGCTGAGCAGTTCTTC. It translates to CASSQEWAEQFF.

CDR3 sequence: CASSIPLRRGVTGELFF. CDR3 in DNA: TGTGCCAGTAGTATTCCCCTGAGGCGGGGAGTCACCGGGGAGCTGTTTTTT. V gene TRBV19 combines with J gene TRBJ2-2; weak D call: TRBD2 (6 bases). Germline CDR1 reads LNHDA; CDR2 reads SQIVND (reference sequence). The V and J ends lost 3 bases and 4 bases respectively, with 18 bases between them. This CDR3 comprises 17 residues.

The chain links TRBV6-5 to TRBJ2-5, with 8 bases identical to TRBD1. The germline V gene encodes CDR1 MNHEY and CDR2 SVGAGI. After removal of 7 bases from V and 5 bases from J, the junction contained 9 bases not matched to a gene. The CDR3 has 14 amino acids. This chain's CDR3 is CASTKTGAPETQYF. CDR3 nucleotides: TGTGCCAGCACTAAGACAGGGGCTCCGGAGACCCAGTACTTC.

This clone was seen a few times. The chain recombines TRBV11-3 with TRBJ1-1; D call uncertain. CDR3 size: 12 residues. CDR1 and CDR2 (germline): SGHNT, YENEEA. Trimming took off 3 bases at V and 5 bases at J, with 7 bases between the two ends. The CDR3 DNA reads as TGTGCCAGCAGCTTGGAGAGGACTGAAGCTTTCTTT. Amino acid sequence: CASSLERTEAFF.

The rearrangement links TRBV7-6 to TRBJ2-1; 9 nucleotides align to TRBD1. CDR3 length equals 14 residues. V lost 3 bases, J lost 8 bases, and 5 bases stayed unmatched. Germline V gene sequence: CDR1 SGHVS, CDR2 FNYEAQ. The CDR3, as DNA: TGTGCCAGCAGCTTTAGTACAGGGGGCCATGAGCAGTTCTTC. Residues: CASSFSTGGHEQFF.

The chain joins TRBV15 to TRBJ1-5, with TRBD1 matching 7 bases. With 0 bases clipped from V and 3 bases from J, the junction kept 14 bases outside the gene matches. CDR1 is LNHNV and CDR2 is YYDKDF in the germline V gene (reference sequence). This CDR3 contains 19 residues. This CDR3 is CATSRDPFAGTATNQPQHF. In DNA form, the CDR3 reads TGTGCCACCAGCAGAGACCCGTTCGCCGGGACAGCTACCAATCAGCCCCAGCATTTT.